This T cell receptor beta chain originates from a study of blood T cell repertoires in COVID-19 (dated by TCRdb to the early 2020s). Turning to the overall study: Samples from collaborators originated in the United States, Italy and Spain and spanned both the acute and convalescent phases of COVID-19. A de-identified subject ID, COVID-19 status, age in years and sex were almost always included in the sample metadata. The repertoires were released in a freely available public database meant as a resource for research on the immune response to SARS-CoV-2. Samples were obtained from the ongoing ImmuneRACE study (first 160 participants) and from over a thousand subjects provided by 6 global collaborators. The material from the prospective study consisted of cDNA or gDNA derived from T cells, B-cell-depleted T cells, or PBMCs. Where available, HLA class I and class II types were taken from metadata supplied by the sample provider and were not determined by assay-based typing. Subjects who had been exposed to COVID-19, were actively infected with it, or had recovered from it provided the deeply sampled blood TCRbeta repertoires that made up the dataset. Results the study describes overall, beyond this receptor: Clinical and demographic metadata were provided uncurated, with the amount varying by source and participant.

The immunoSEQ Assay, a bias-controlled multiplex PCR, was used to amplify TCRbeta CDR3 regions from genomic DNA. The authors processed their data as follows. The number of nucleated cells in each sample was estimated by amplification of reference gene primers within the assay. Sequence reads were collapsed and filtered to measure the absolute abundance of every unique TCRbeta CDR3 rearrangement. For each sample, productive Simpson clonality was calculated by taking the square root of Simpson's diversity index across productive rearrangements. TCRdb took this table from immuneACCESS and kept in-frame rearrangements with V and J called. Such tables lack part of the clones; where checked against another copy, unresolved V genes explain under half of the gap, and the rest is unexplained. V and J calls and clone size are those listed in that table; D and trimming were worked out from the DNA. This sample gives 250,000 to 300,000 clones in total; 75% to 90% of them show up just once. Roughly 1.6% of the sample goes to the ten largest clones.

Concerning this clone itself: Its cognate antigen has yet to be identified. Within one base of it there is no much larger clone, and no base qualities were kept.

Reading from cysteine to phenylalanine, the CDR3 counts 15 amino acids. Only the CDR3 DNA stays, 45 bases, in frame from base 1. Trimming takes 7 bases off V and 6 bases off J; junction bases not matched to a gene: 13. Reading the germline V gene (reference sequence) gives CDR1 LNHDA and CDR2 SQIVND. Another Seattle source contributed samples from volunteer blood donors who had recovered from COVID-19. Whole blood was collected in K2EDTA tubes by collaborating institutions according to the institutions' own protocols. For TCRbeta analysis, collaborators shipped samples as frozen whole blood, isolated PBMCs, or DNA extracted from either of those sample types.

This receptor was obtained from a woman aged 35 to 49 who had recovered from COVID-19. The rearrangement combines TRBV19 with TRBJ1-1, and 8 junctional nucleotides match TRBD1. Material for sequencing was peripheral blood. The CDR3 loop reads CASTLTGAPSSEAFF. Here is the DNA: TGTGCCAGTACCTTGACAGGGGCGCCTAGCTCTGAAGCTTTCTTT.